A selection of T cell receptor beta chains follows, all from one sample in a study of blood T cells in healthy people across ages. TCRdb re-called the 5' RACE reads with MiXCR, one entry per CDR3 protein. The sample lists around 1,000,000 distinct CDR3 sequences; 35% to 40% were seen once. The sample taken for sequencing was blood. These receptors came from a man in his late teens or twenties in good health. Both conserved end residues are part of each CDR3. Fields, in order: V gene, D gene, J gene, clone size, CDR3 protein, CDR3 DNA. The D gene is left open where the match is weak. Only some rows state a clone size, as once, few, many or a class for expanded clones.

V: TRBV6-2/TRBV6-3; D: TRBD1; J: TRBJ2-7; size: few; CDR3: CASSSLTGTYNEQYF; DNA: TGTGCCAGCAGTTCCCTGACAGGGACCTACAATGAGCAGTACTTC
V: TRBV12-3/TRBV12-4; D: TRBD1; J: TRBJ2-4; size: few; CDR3: CASRTPGQGSIQYF; DNA: TGTGCCAGCAGGACCCCGGGACAGGGCTCCATTCAGTACTTC
V: TRBV9; D: TRBD1; J: TRBJ1-2; size: -; CDR3: CASSPAGQAQEDGYTF; DNA: TGTGCCAGCAGCCCGGCAGGACAGGCTCAGGAGGATGGCTACACCTTC
V: TRBV6-5; D: -; J: TRBJ2-3; size: few; CDR3: CASSYSPATDTQYF; DNA: TGTGCCAGCAGTTACTCCCCAGCAACAGATACGCAGTATTTT
V: TRBV6-5; D: -; J: TRBJ2-1; size: -; CDR3: CASHSPWADEQFF; DNA: TGTGCCAGCCACTCCCCGTGGGCCGATGAGCAGTTCTTC
V: TRBV20-1; D: -; J: TRBJ1-1; size: -; CDR3: CSARSGHGTEAFF; DNA: TGCAGTGCTAGATCAGGGCACGGCACTGAAGCTTTCTTT
V: TRBV10-3; D: -; J: TRBJ2-4; size: -; CDR3: CAISGEGGNIQYF; DNA: TGTGCCATCTCAGGGGAGGGTGGAAACATTCAGTACTTC
V: TRBV7-3; D: -; J: TRBJ2-1; size: few; CDR3: CASSLNRQGNEQFF; DNA: TGTGCCAGCAGCTTAAATCGCCAGGGGAATGAGCAGTTCTTC
V: TRBV20-1; D: TRBD2; J: TRBJ2-2; size: -; CDR3: CSARDVLAGLYGELFF; DNA: TGCAGTGCTAGAGATGTGCTAGCGGGTCTATACGGGGAGCTGTTTTTT
V: TRBV7-2; D: -; J: TRBJ1-1; size: few; CDR3: CASSLDGWGQLNTEAFF; DNA: TGTGCCAGCAGCTTAGATGGGTGGGGACAATTGAACACTGAAGCTTTCTTT
V: TRBV5-1; D: TRBD1; J: TRBJ1-1; size: -; CDR3: CASSAQTGTNTEAFF; DNA: TGCGCCAGCAGCGCCCAGACAGGGACGAACACTGAAGCTTTCTTT
V: TRBV7-6; D: -; J: TRBJ2-3; size: -; CDR3: CASSLAPYLGKGRDTQYF; DNA: TGTGCCAGCAGCTTAGCTCCCTACCTAGGAAAAGGGCGGGATACGCAGTATTTT
V: TRBV20-1; D: -; J: TRBJ2-3; size: -; CDR3: CSARFIVGTSTDTQYF; DNA: TGCAGTGCTAGGTTCATAGTGGGGACTAGCACAGATACGCAGTATTTT
V: TRBV7-9; D: -; J: TRBJ2-3; size: -; CDR3: CASSSLRTSTSTDTQYF; DNA: TGTGCCAGCAGCTCCCTCCGGACTTCGACTAGCACAGATACGCAGTATTTT
V: TRBV5-1; D: -; J: TRBJ2-1; size: many; CDR3: CASSLDHNEQFF; DNA: TGTGCCAGCAGTTTAGACCACAATGAGCAGTTCTTC
V: TRBV27; D: -; J: TRBJ2-2; size: -; CDR3: CASSLRQGYAGELFF; DNA: TGTGCCAGCAGTTTGCGCCAGGGGTACGCCGGGGAGCTGTTTTTT
V: TRBV4-1; D: -; J: TRBJ2-3; size: -; CDR3: CASSQEYPGNTDTQYF; DNA: TGCGCCAGCAGCCAAGAATATCCAGGGAACACAGATACGCAGTATTTT
V: TRBV20-1; D: -; J: TRBJ1-2; size: -; CDR3: CGAFHNHDYGYTF; DNA: TGCGGTGCGTTCCACAACCATGACTATGGCTACACCTTC
V: TRBV7-2; D: -; J: TRBJ1-2; size: -; CDR3: CASSFTTARYGYTF; DNA: TGTGCCAGCAGCTTCACGACAGCCCGCTATGGCTACACCTTC
V: TRBV6-2/TRBV6-3; D: -; J: TRBJ1-1; size: -; CDR3: CASRRDTNMNTEAFF; DNA: TGTGCCAGCAGGCGGGACACCAACATGAACACTGAAGCTTTCTTT
V: TRBV4-2; D: TRBD1; J: TRBJ1-1; size: -; CDR3: CASSLELDRGNAFF; DNA: TGTGCCAGCAGCTTAGAGCTAGACAGGGGGAATGCTTTCTTT
V: TRBV18; D: TRBD2; J: TRBJ2-3; size: -; CDR3: CASSPGLALSTDTQYF; DNA: TGTGCCAGCTCACCAGGACTAGCGCTAAGCACAGATACGCAGTATTTT
V: TRBV14; D: TRBD2; J: TRBJ2-1; size: -; CDR3: CASSHSGGALNEQFF; DNA: TGTGCCAGCAGCCATAGCGGGGGGGCTCTCAATGAGCAGTTCTTC
V: TRBV2; D: TRBD1; J: TRBJ1-2; size: few; CDR3: CASTWDRETNYGYTF; DNA: TGTGCCAGCACCTGGGACAGGGAGACTAACTATGGCTACACCTTC
V: TRBV24-1; D: -; J: TRBJ2-2; size: -; CDR3: CATSDFRGSGELFF; DNA: TGTGCCACCAGTGATTTCCGGGGTTCCGGGGAGCTGTTTTTT
V: TRBV9; D: TRBD1; J: TRBJ1-4; size: few; CDR3: CASSVGTAGEKLFF; DNA: TGTGCCAGCAGCGTCGGGACAGCTGGTGAAAAACTGTTTTTT
V: TRBV2; D: -; J: TRBJ2-3; size: -; CDR3: CASTGGLSTDTQYF; DNA: TGTGCCAGCACCGGGGGGCTTAGCACAGATACGCAGTATTTT
V: TRBV7-9; D: TRBD1; J: TRBJ1-2; size: few; CDR3: CASSRQGGIDGYTF; DNA: TGTGCCAGCAGCCGACAGGGGGGAATAGACGGCTACACCTTC
V: TRBV7-2; D: TRBD2; J: TRBJ2-3; size: few; CDR3: CASTSRGRDTQYF; DNA: TGTGCCAGCACCTCCCGCGGGAGGGATACGCAGTATTTT
V: TRBV4-1; D: -; J: TRBJ2-2; size: few; CDR3: CASSQLLGPNTGELFF; DNA: TGCGCCAGCAGCCAATTACTGGGACCCAACACCGGGGAGCTGTTTTTT
V: TRBV5-1; D: TRBD1; J: TRBJ1-1; size: -; CDR3: CASSFVRGGQGRMGTEAFF; DNA: TGCGCCAGCAGCTTCGTGCGGGGGGGACAGGGACGAATGGGAACTGAAGCTTTCTTT
V: TRBV27; D: TRBD2; J: TRBJ2-3; size: few; CDR3: CASTPGRGYPSTDTQYF; DNA: TGTGCCAGCACCCCCGGGCGGGGGTACCCTAGCACAGATACGCAGTATTTT
V: TRBV7-2; D: -; J: TRBJ1-5; size: many; CDR3: CASSYGQSNQPQHF; DNA: TGTGCCAGCAGCTATGGACAGTCAAATCAGCCCCAGCATTTT
V: TRBV10-2; D: -; J: TRBJ1-6; size: -; CDR3: CASSENPGAPLHF; DNA: TGCGCCAGCAGTGAGAATCCGGGGGCACCCCTCCACTTT
V: TRBV28; D: -; J: TRBJ2-5; size: -; CDR3: CASSFYGSVPETQYF; DNA: TGTGCCAGCAGTTTTTACGGCAGCGTCCCAGAGACCCAGTACTTC
V: TRBV10-3; D: TRBD2; J: TRBJ2-3; size: -; CDR3: CAMMTSGGAGTDTQYF; DNA: TGTGCCATGATGACTAGCGGGGGGGCGGGCACAGATACGCAGTATTTT
V: TRBV7-2; D: -; J: TRBJ1-3; size: -; CDR3: CASSLSGPRSGNTIYF; DNA: TGTGCCAGCAGCCTATCAGGTCCCCGCTCTGGAAACACCATATATTTT
V: TRBV12-3/TRBV12-4; D: TRBD1; J: TRBJ2-1; size: few; CDR3: CASNKDRVNEQFF; DNA: TGTGCCAGCAATAAGGACAGGGTCAATGAGCAGTTCTTC
V: TRBV4-2; D: -; J: TRBJ1-4; size: -; CDR3: CASSPRGDATNEKLFF; DNA: TGTGCCAGCAGCCCAAGAGGGGACGCAACTAATGAAAAACTGTTTTTT
V: TRBV29-1; D: -; J: TRBJ1-1; size: -; CDR3: CSGRGTPDAEAFF; DNA: TGCAGCGGGAGAGGGACACCAGATGCTGAAGCTTTCTTT
V: TRBV12-3/TRBV12-4; D: -; J: TRBJ1-2; size: few; CDR3: CASSQTRSSGYTF; DNA: TGTGCCAGCAGCCAGACAAGGTCGAGTGGCTACACCTTC
V: TRBV6-5; D: -; J: TRBJ1-6; size: -; CDR3: CASSYMRVSYNSPLHF; DNA: TGTGCCAGCAGTTACATGAGGGTTTCCTATAATTCACCCCTCCACTTT
V: TRBV10-3; D: -; J: TRBJ1-6; size: few; CDR3: CAISDGGYSPLHF; DNA: TGTGCCATCAGTGATGGGGGTTATTCACCCCTCCACTTT
V: TRBV7-2; D: -; J: TRBJ1-4; size: few; CDR3: CASSLDGGGSARELFF; DNA: TGTGCCAGCAGCTTAGATGGTGGAGGGTCCGCCAGAGAACTGTTTTTT
V: TRBV19; D: -; J: TRBJ1-1; size: -; CDR3: CASSPRVANEAFF; DNA: TGTGCCAGTAGTCCCCGGGTGGCTAATGAAGCTTTCTTT
V: TRBV25-1; D: -; J: TRBJ2-5; size: -; CDR3: CLVAGQETQYF; DNA: TGCTTGGTGGCGGGACAAGAGACCCAGTACTTC
V: TRBV29-1; D: TRBD2; J: TRBJ2-1; size: few; CDR3: CSVERAGGPREQFF; DNA: TGCAGCGTCGAAAGAGCGGGGGGGCCACGGGAGCAGTTCTTC
V: TRBV12-3/TRBV12-4; D: TRBD2; J: TRBJ2-7; size: -; CDR3: CASRQTSGSYEQYF; DNA: TGTGCCAGCAGGCAGACTAGCGGATCCTACGAGCAGTACTTC
V: TRBV20-1; D: -; J: TRBJ2-1; size: -; CDR3: CSARPDARENEQFF; DNA: TGCAGTGCTAGACCAGATGCCAGGGAAAATGAGCAGTTCTTC